The 17 T cell receptor beta chains below come from one sample, sequenced in a study of blood T cell repertoires in COVID-19. Libraries were prepared by immunoSEQ multiplex PCR; TCRdb keeps only in-frame clonotypes and omits some of them. The sample lists roughly 250,000 clones, approximately 85% seen once, with approximately 2.1% in the top ten. The sequenced sample consisted of PBMCs or T cells enriched from blood (not recorded which). These TCRs come from a woman aged 45-65 years who had recovered from COVID-19.

This chain uses TRBV27 with TRBJ1-4; D perhaps matches TRBD1 (6 bases). Germline V gene lookup returns CDR1 MNHEY and CDR2 SMNVEV (reference sequence). The CDR3 sequence is 15 residues long. V was trimmed by 2 bases and J by 8 bases, leaving 15 bases between them. CDR3 protein: CASSLGGRESEKLFF. In DNA, the CDR3 is TGTGCCAGCAGTTTAGGGGGCAGGGAAAGCGAAAAACTGTTTTTT.

The J gene is TRBJ1-3, the V gene TRBV4-2; 7 bases line up with TRBD1. This CDR3 is 16 amino acids long. Germline lookup yields CDR1 LGHNA and CDR2 YNFKEQ. The trim removed 2 bases at V and 0 bases at J, leaving 4 bases unmatched. The CDR3 coding sequence is TGTGCCAGCAGCCAATTTTGGACAGGCTCTGGAAACACCATATATTTT. Its protein product is CASSQFWTGSGNTIYF.

This chain joins TRBV30 and TRBJ2-3; a weak D match, TRBD2 (7 bases). Germline V CDR1 and CDR2: GTSNPN, SVGIG (reference sequence). The CDR3 is 14 residues long. V was trimmed by 2 bases and J by 5 bases, leaving 14 bases between them. The CDR3: CAWSRGGLEDTQYF. The CDR3 DNA sequence: TGTGCCTGGAGTAGGGGGGGCCTTGAAGATACGCAGTATTTT.

This sequence joins TRBV16 and TRBJ1-2, with 10 bases aligning to TRBD1. Germline V lookup: CDR1 KGHSY, CDR2 FQNENV. The V and J ends lost 0 bases and 6 bases, in that order; junction bases with no gene match: 7. The CDR3 contains 16 residues. The CDR3 here is CASSQSETGGRNGYTF. In DNA, the CDR3 is TGTGCCAGCAGCCAATCAGAGACAGGGGGCCGCAATGGCTACACCTTC.

The chain couples TRBV5-1 to TRBJ2-2; possible D gene TRBD1, 6 bases. There are 16 residues in the CDR3. Germline CDR1 is SGHRS and CDR2 is YFSETQ. The ends were cut back, 5 bases at V and 2 bases at J, with 16 bases in the middle. The CDR3, as DNA: TGCGCCAGCAGACCCGCCGGGACACCTAACACCGGGGAGCTGTTTTTT. This encodes CASRPAGTPNTGELFF.

This chain joins TRBV9 and TRBJ2-7; D might be TRBD1 (6 bases). The CDR3 is 15 residues long. Germline V gene lookup returns CDR1 SGDLS and CDR2 YYNGEE. V dropped 2 bases and J dropped 3 bases, with 15 bases sitting between them. CDR3 amino acids: CASSVQQGLFYEQYF. CDR3 nucleotide sequence: TGTGCCAGCAGCGTGCAGCAGGGGTTGTTCTACGAGCAGTACTTC.

This chain links TRBV4-1 with TRBJ2-3; 10 bases fit TRBD2. Germline CDR1 is MGHRA and CDR2 is YSYEKL. After removal of 0 bases from V and 3 bases from J, the junction contained 12 bases not matched to a gene. The CDR3 runs to 19 residues. CDR3: CASSQDRGRRTSGTDTQYF. The CDR3 coding sequence is TGCGCCAGCAGCCAAGATCGGGGGCGGAGGACTAGCGGTACAGATACGCAGTATTTT.

The chain uses TRBV30 and TRBJ2-6; D remains unclear. Germline CDR1 GTSNPN, CDR2 SVGIG (reference sequence). With 1 base removed from V and 12 bases from J, the gap between germline ends came to 10 bases. The CDR3 totals 12 residues. CDR3 in DNA: TGTGCCTGGAGTGAAGCCCCAGGCGTCCTGACTTTC. It codes for CAWSEAPGVLTF. The full variable domain, completed using reference TRBV30 and TRBJ2-6, is SQTIHQWPATLVQPVGSPLSLECTVEGTSNPNLYWYRQAAGRGLQLLFYSVGIGQISSEVPQNLSASRPQDRQFILSSKKLLLSDSGFYLCAWSEAPGVLTFGAGSRLTVL.

This rearrangement joins TRBV19 to TRBJ2-7; D remains ambiguous. This CDR3 comprises 12 residues. Germline V CDR1 and CDR2: LNHDA, SQIVND (reference sequence). V shed 4 bases and J shed 6 bases, with 10 bases lying between them. This chain's CDR3 is CASSSGLGEQYF. DNA of the CDR3: TGTGCCAGTAGTAGCGGCCTAGGCGAGCAGTACTTC.

The gene calls are TRBV6-5 and TRBJ2-3; TRBD2 aligns across 9 bases. The V gene end was trimmed by 5 bases and the J gene end by 3 bases; junction bases not matched to a gene: 6. Germline assignment: CDR1 MNHEY and CDR2 SVGAGI. The CDR3 sequence is 15 residues long. CDR3 bases: TGTGCCAGCAGTCCTAGCGGGATTGGGACAGATACGCAGTATTTT. This translates into CASSPSGIGTDTQYF.

The chain uses TRBV9 and TRBJ2-2; a weak D match, TRBD2 (5 bases). The V end lost 0 bases, the J end lost 5 bases, and 17 bases lay between the germline ends. Germline CDR1 SGDLS, CDR2 YYNGEE. This CDR3 has 17 amino acids. CDR3 bases: TGTGCCAGCAGCGTAGGGAGGAGTGTGTTCGGGACCGGGGAGCTGTTTTTT. Amino acids: CASSVGRSVFGTGELFF. Full variable domain (remainder filled in from reference TRBV9 and TRBJ2-2): DSGVTQTPKHLITATGQRVTLRCSPRSGDLSVYWYQQSLDQGLQFLIQYYNGEERAKGNILERFSAQQFPDLHSELNLSSLELGDSALYFCASSVGRSVFGTGELFFGEGSRLTVL.

The J gene is TRBJ1-6, the V gene TRBV27; D may be TRBD1 (5 bases). CDR1 and CDR2 (germline): MNHEY, SMNVEV (reference sequence). V was trimmed by 7 bases and J by 8 bases, leaving 18 bases between them. CDR3 length: 15 residues. The CDR3 nucleotides are TGTGCCAGCACGCGGGGGGGGACGGGCGATTCACCCCTCCACTTT. This gives the protein CASTRGGTGDSPLHF.

J is TRBJ1-2 and V is TRBV5-5; D is possibly TRBD1 (5 bases). The germline V gene encodes CDR1 SGHKS and CDR2 YYEKEE (reference sequence). The V and J ends lost 0 bases and 5 bases respectively, with 14 bases between them. The CDR3 covers 15 residues. The CDR3 protein is CASSLAGVNTYGYTF. In DNA, the CDR3 is TGTGCCAGCAGCTTGGCGGGGGTGAATACTTATGGCTACACCTTC.

The chain employs TRBV7-9 and TRBJ2-7, with 9 bases matching TRBD2. Unmatched junction bases numbered 12, after V lost 5 bases and J lost 4 bases. CDR1 is SEHNR and CDR2 is FQNEAQ in the germline V gene (reference sequence). The CDR3 totals 16 residues. CDR3 bases: TGTGCCAGCAGCCCCCAGGGGGGACTAGCTAGGTACGAGCAGTACTTC. It translates to CASSPQGGLARYEQYF.

V usage is TRBV7-3 and J usage is TRBJ2-3; TRBD2 matches at 10 bases. Germline loops: CDR1 SGHTA, CDR2 FQGTGA. The CDR3 contains 14 residues. Losses at the gene ends were 10 bases for V and 3 bases for J; bases not matched to a gene: 7. The CDR3, as DNA: TGTGCCACAGGAGCGGGAGGGCCAACAGATACGCAGTATTTT. This encodes CATGAGGPTDTQYF.

J is TRBJ2-2 and V is TRBV5-1; a possible D gene is TRBD2 (6 bases). Trimming removed 4 bases from V and 4 bases from J, with 17 bases in between. The CDR3 is 16 amino acids. CDR1 is SGHRS, CDR2 YFSETQ, per germline. CDR3 sequence (DNA): TGCGCCAGCAGCCCCCGGGGGTTTGGATTCACCGGGGAGCTGTTTTTT. This sequence encodes CASSPRGFGFTGELFF.

This chain uses TRBV18 with TRBJ2-1; D may be TRBD2 (5 bases). The CDR3 is made up of 13 amino acids. Germline loops: CDR1 KGHSH, CDR2 LQKENI. With 3 bases removed from V and 5 bases from J, the gap between germline ends came to 8 bases. The CDR3 DNA sequence: TGTGCCAGCTCACCTCCGGGGAACAATGAGCAGTTCTTC. This gives the protein CASSPPGNNEQFF.